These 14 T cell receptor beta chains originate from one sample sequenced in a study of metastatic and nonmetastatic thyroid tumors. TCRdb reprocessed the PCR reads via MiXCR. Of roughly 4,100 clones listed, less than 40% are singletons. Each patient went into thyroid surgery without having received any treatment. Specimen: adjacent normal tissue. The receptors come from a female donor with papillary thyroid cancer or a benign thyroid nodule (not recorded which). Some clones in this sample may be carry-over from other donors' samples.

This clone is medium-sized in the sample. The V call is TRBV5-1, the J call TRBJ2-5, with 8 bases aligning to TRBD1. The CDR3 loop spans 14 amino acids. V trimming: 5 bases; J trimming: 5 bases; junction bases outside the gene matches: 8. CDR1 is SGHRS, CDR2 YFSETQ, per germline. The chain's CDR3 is CASSSPRGLETQYF. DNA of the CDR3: TGCGCCAGCAGTTCCCCCAGGGGGCTGGAGACCCAGTACTTC.

CDR3 sequence: CSARGASGRANYGYTF. DNA for the CDR3: TGCAGTGCTAGGGGCGCCTCAGGCAGGGCTAACTATGGCTACACCTTC. The rearrangement links TRBV20-1 to TRBJ1-2; D may be TRBD1 (5 bases). The CDR3 consists of 16 residues. The germline gives CDR1 DFQATT, CDR2 SNEGSKA (reference sequence). V lost 3 bases and J 0 bases, leaving 17 bases between the germline ends.

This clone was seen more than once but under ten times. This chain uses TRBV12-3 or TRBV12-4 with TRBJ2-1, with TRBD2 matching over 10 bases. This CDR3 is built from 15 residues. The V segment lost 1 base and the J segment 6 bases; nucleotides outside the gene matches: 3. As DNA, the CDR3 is TGTGCCAGCAGTTTAGTTGGACTAGCGGCCAATGAGCAGTTCTTC. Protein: CASSLVGLAANEQFF.

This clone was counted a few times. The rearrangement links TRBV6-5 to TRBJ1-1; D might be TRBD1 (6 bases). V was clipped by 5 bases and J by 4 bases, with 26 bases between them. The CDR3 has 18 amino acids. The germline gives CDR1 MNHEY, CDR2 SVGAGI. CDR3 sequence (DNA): TGTGCCAGCAGTATTCGGCGTACCAACAGGGTTGAAGGCACTGAAGCTTTCTTT. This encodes CASSIRRTNRVEGTEAFF.

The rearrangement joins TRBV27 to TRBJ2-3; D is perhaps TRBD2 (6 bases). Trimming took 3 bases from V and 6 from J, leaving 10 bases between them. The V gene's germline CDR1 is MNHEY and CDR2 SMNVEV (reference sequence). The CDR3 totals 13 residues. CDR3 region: CASSLFRGDTQYF. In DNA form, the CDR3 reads TGTGCCAGCAGTTTGTTCCGGGGGGATACGCAGTATTTT.

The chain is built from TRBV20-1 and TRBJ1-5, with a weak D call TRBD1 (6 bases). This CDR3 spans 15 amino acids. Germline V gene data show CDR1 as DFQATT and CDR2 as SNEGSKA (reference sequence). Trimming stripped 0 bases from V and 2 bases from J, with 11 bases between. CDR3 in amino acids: CSAREGGSGNQPQHF. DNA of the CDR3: TGCAGTGCTAGAGAAGGGGGTTCGGGCAATCAGCCCCAGCATTTT.

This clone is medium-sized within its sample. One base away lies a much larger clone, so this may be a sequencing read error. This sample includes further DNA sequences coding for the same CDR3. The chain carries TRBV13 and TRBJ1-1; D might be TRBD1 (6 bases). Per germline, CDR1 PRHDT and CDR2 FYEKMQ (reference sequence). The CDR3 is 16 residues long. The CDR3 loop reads CASSFRGRGRNTEAFF. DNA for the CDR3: TGCGCCAGCAGCTTTCGGGGGCGGGGAAGGAACACTGAAGCTTTCTTT.

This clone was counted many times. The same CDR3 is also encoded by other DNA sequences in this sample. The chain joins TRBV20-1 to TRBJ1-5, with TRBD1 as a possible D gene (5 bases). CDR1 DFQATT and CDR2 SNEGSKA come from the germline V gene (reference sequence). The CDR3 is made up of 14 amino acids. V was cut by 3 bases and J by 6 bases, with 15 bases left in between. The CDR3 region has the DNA TGCAGTGCTAGGCCGGGACCGTCCAGTCAGCCCCAGCATTTT. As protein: CSARPGPSSQPQHF.

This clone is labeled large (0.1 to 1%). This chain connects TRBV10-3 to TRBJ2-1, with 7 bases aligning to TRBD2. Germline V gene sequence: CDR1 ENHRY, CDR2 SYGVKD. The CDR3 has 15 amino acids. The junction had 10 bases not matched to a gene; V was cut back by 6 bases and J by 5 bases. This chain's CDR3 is CAISEAQRGHNEQFF. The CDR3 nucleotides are TGTGCCATCAGCGAGGCCCAGCGGGGCCACAATGAGCAGTTCTTC.

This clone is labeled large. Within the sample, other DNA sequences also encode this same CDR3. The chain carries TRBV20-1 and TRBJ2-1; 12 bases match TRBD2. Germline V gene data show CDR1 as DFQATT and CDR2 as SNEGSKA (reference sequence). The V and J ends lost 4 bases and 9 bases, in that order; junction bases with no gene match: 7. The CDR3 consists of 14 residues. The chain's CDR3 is CSATLAGGPSEQFF. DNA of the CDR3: TGCAGTGCTACTCTAGCGGGAGGGCCAAGTGAGCAGTTCTTC.

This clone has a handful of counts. CDR3 amino acids: CASSPDRGYGYTF. The CDR3 bases are TGTGCCAGCAGCCCAGACAGGGGTTATGGCTACACCTTC. This chain uses TRBV12-3 or TRBV12-4 with TRBJ1-2, with 8 bases that match TRBD1. There are 13 residues in the CDR3. The V gene end was trimmed by 6 bases and the J gene end by 5 bases; junction bases not matched to a gene: 5.

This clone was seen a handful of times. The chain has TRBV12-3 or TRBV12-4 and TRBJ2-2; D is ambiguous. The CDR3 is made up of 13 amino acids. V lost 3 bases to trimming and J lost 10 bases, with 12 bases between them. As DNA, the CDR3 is TGTGCCAGCAGTTTGTCAGGAAGGAAGGAGCTGTTTTTT. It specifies CASSLSGRKELFF.

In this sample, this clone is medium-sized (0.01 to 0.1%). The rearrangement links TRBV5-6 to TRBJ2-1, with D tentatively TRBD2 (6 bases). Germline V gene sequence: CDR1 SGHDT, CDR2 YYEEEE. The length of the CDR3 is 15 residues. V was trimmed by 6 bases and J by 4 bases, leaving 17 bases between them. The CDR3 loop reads CASNLPSGGYNEQFF. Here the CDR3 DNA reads TGTGCCAGCAACCTCCCGAGCGGAGGGTACAATGAGCAGTTCTTC.

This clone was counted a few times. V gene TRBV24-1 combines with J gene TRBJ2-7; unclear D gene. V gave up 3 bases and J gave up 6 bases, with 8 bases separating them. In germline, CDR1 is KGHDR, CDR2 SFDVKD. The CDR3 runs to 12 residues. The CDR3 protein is CATSDATFEQYF. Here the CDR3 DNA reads TGTGCCACCAGTGATGCGACGTTCGAGCAGTACTTC.